The clone carrying this T cell receptor beta chain was observed at least ten times. The antigen is not known. V lost 4 bases and J lost 5, with 11 bases in between. CDR3 length equals 13 residues. Germline CDR1 reads LNHDA; CDR2 reads SQIVND (reference sequence). The data belong to a study of CD8+CD57+ T cells in acquired aplastic anemia. Study as a whole: Sorted CD4+ plus CD8+ cells gave DNA averaging around 3 ug. Healthy-donor CD4+ cells averaged about 10 million reads.

Notes on the study in general: CD8+ Simpson's diversity did not differ significantly between patients and controls. Patients and controls were found to share more than 25 CD8+ CDR3 sequences.

Profiling of TCR beta VDJ combinations and CDR3 sequences used genomic DNA as template. TCRdb processed the reads anew with MiXCR; each CDR3 protein has one entry. The sample has around 180,000 distinct CDR3 sequences, about three fifths seen once. Source material: sorted CD4+, CD8+, or CD8+CD57+ T cells (not recorded which) from PBMCs. This clonotype was sampled from a human donor in good health. This chain uses TRBV19 with TRBJ2-5; D is possibly TRBD2 (6 bases). The CDR3 is CASSTEGGETQYF. DNA for the CDR3: TGTGCCAGTAGTACGGAGGGTGGCGAGACCCAGTACTTC. The variable domain in full, completed from reference TRBV19 and TRBJ2-5, reads DGGITQSPKYLFRKEGQNVTLSCEQNLNHDAMYWYRQDPGQGLRLIYYSQIVNDFQKGDIAEGYSVSREKKESFPLTVTSAQKNPTAFYLCASSTEGGETQYFGPGTRLLVL.